The T cell receptor beta chain under discussion was sequenced for a study of cytomegalovirus exposure and HLA in healthy donors. Findings and limits, study-wide: Confirmation in vitro established that a few CMV-associated chains were specific for CMV antigens. Cytomegalovirus-associated status was assigned to 164 TCR beta chains.

The donors were part of the validation cohort, which consisted of about 120 subjects and was separate from the first cohort of 600 to 850 subjects. The junction had 3 bases not matched to a gene; V was cut back by 5 bases and J by 3 bases. CDR1 and CDR2 (germline): MNHEY, SMNVEV (reference sequence). The CDR3 length is 14 residues. This clone was seen a handful of times. Its antigen is currently unknown. Repertoires were generated with immunoSEQ multiplex PCR, while TCRdb's copy carries only in-frame clones and drops some. Of some 160,000 clones in the sample, roughly nine tenths were seen once. This sequence was found in a man younger than 35 in good health and CMV-seronegative. J is TRBJ1-2 and V is TRBV27, with 10 bases that match TRBD1. The sample was PBMCs. As DNA, the CDR3 is TGTGCCAGCAGTCCCGGGACAGGGGACTATGGCTACACCTTC. Translating it yields CASSPGTGDYGYTF.